The 30 T cell receptor beta chains reported below all come from one sample, sequenced in a study of blood T cells in healthy people across ages. A second PCR, run for about 6 to 11 cycles, used a sample-barcoded 5' primer plus a J-beta primer mix. TCRdb redid the calling of the 5' RACE reads with MiXCR, one entry per CDR3 protein. The sample includes hundreds of thousands of distinct CDR3 sequences, nearly 25% of them seen just once. These data were also reused for a study on T cells of mothers and their children.

Input material: blood. These receptors originate from a boy aged 5 to 17 in good health.

This clonotype was picked up a small number of times. This chain joins TRBV6-2 or TRBV6-3 and TRBJ1-1, with unresolved D. The CDR3 length is 16 residues. V lost 2 bases and J 1 base, leaving 14 bases between the germline ends. Germline V gene data show CDR1 as MNHEY and CDR2 as SVGEGT. The CDR3 sequence is CASSYEESPPNTEAFF. CDR3 DNA: TGTGCCAGCAGTTACGAGGAGTCCCCACCGAACACTGAAGCTTTCTTT.

This chain uses TRBV9 with TRBJ2-3; a possible D gene is TRBD2 (5 bases). Germline assignment: CDR1 SGDLS and CDR2 YYNGEE. Between the trimmed V and J ends, which lost 1 base and 1 base, there was a span of 10 bases. The CDR3 length is 15 residues. CDR3 sequence reads: CASSVLADGTDTQYF. The CDR3 DNA follows: TGTGCCAGCAGCGTACTAGCTGATGGCACAGATACGCAGTATTTT.

As concerns this clonotype: Without the conserved terminal phenylalanine or tryptophan, this CDR3 likely stems from a read error. The V call is TRBV4-1, the J call TRBJ1-1, with D uncertain. Deletions cut 8 bases from V and 3 bases from J, with 13 bases between. The CDR3 is made up of 13 amino acids. Germline lookup yields CDR1 MGHRA and CDR2 YSYEKL. The chain's CDR3 is CASRFSGDTEAFL. DNA for the CDR3: TGCGCCAGCCGGTTTTCCGGGGACACTGAAGCTTTCCTT.

V is TRBV28 and J is TRBJ2-1; no clear D. CDR1 is MDHEN, CDR2 SYDVKM, per germline. Deletions cut 5 bases from V and 6 bases from J, with 8 bases between. The CDR3 loop spans 12 amino acids. The CDR3 DNA is TGTGCCAGCAGTCCCTTCGTCAATGAGCAGTTCTTC. Its translation is CASSPFVNEQFF.

Only a few counts were recorded for this clonotype. The rearrangement links TRBV21-1 to TRBJ2-6; the DNA was not used to check the table's D call, TRBD2. TRBV21-1 has pseudogene status. The CDR3 loop spans 18 amino acids. CDR3: CASSVGLAGATGANVLTF. CDR3 nucleotide sequence: TGTGCCAGCAGTGTGGGACTAGCGGGAGCTACAGGGGCCAACGTCCTGACTTTC.

There are a few counts of this clonotype. This rearrangement joins TRBV6-2 or TRBV6-3 to TRBJ2-5; no definite D call. Trimming shortened V by 6 bases and J by 5 bases, and 22 bases separated the two germline ends. This CDR3 contains 16 residues. CDR1 is MNHEY, CDR2 SVGEGT, per germline. The CDR3 reads CASRIDITTPRETQYF. In nucleotides, the CDR3 is TGTGCCAGCAGAATCGACATAACGACCCCCCGGGAGACCCAGTACTTC.

The rearrangement links TRBV7-2 to TRBJ2-1, with D perhaps matching TRBD1 (5 bases). Trimming pared 1 base from V and 4 bases from J, leaving 17 bases between. The CDR3 totals 17 residues. From germline, CDR1 is SGHTA and CDR2 FQGNSA. For the CDR3, the DNA is TGTGCCAGCAGCTTAGTCAGGGTCGGGCAGGGATACAATGAGCAGTTCTTC. Protein product: CASSLVRVGQGYNEQFF.

The J gene is TRBJ2-5, the V gene TRBV21-1; the table assigns TRBD2, which was not confirmed against the DNA. The better agreement between TRBJ2-7 and the DNA end casts doubt on the J call. TRBV21-1 represents a pseudogene. The CDR3 loop spans 14 amino acids. The CDR3 reads CASSQSGRQNEQYF. CDR3 nucleotides: TGTGCCAGCAGCCAAAGCGGGAGGCAAAACGAGCAGTACTTC.

This clonotype has ten or more counts. This rearrangement joins TRBV7-3 to TRBJ2-5, with D maybe TRBD1 (6 bases). The V end was cut by 2 bases, the J end by 5 bases, with 12 bases between. Per the germline V gene, CDR1 is SGHTA and CDR2 is FQGTGA. The CDR3 extends over 14 amino acids. The CDR3 DNA sequence: TGTGCCAGCAGCTTAGGGGGCGCCGGGGAGACCCAGTACTTC. Translation gives CASSLGGAGETQYF.

This clonotype was counted only a few times. J is TRBJ2-3 and V is TRBV9, with no clear D. Germline V gene data show CDR1 as SGDLS and CDR2 as YYNGEE. The length of the CDR3 is 14 residues. The ends were cut back, 4 bases at V and 4 bases at J, with 13 bases in the middle. For the CDR3, the DNA is TGTGCCAGCAGCCCCCACGCGGTCCCAGATACGCAGTATTTT. Translating gives CASSPHAVPDTQYF.

This clonotype appeared a few times. The genes are TRBV3-1 and TRBJ2-5; D ambiguous. V was clipped by 0 bases and J by 0 bases, with 8 bases between them. The CDR3 has 15 residues. Germline V CDR1 and CDR2: LGHDT, YNNKEL (reference sequence). Here the CDR3 DNA reads TGTGCCAGCAGCCAAGATGGTGACCACCAAGAGACCCAGTACTTC. It encodes CASSQDGDHQETQYF.

There are a few counts of this clonotype. V gene TRBV28 combines with J gene TRBJ2-2; D is unclear. There are 16 residues in the CDR3. V lost 3 bases and J lost 0, with 11 bases in between. Per the germline V gene, CDR1 is MDHEN and CDR2 is SYDVKM. The CDR3 nucleotides read TGTGCCAGCAGTTTCTTACAGCCCGCGAACACCGGGGAGCTGTTTTTT. Its translation is CASSFLQPANTGELFF.

The chain combines TRBV5-1 with TRBJ1-1; D is undetermined. Trimming removed 3 bases at V and 0 bases at J, with 6 bases between. The CDR3 is 13 amino acids. Germline loops: CDR1 SGHRS, CDR2 YFSETQ. The CDR3 bases are TGCGCCAGCAGCTGCACACTGAACACTGAAGCTTTCTTT. Protein product: CASSCTLNTEAFF.

The V call is TRBV7-9, the J call TRBJ1-4; D call uncertain. This CDR3 contains 14 residues. Trimming removed 5 bases at V and 11 bases at J, with 18 bases between. From germline, CDR1 is SEHNR and CDR2 FQNEAQ (reference sequence). CDR3 sequence reads: CASSPKPGVSKLFF. The CDR3 DNA sequence: TGTGCCAGCAGCCCGAAGCCAGGTGTGTCGAAACTGTTTTTT.

This clonotype has just a few counts. V is TRBV5-1 and J is TRBJ2-5, with TRBD2 matching 7 bases. The end of the DNA aligns better with TRBJ2-1, so the J call may be wrong. The CDR3 has 16 amino acids. Germline CDR1 SGHRS, CDR2 YFSETQ. CDR3 in DNA: TGCGCCAGCAGCTTGGGGCTAGCGGCAAACTACAATGAGCAGTTCTTC. Residues: CASSLGLAANYNEQFF.

There are many counts of this clonotype. The genes are TRBV7-2 and TRBJ2-7; D unclear. CDR1 and CDR2 (germline): SGHTA, FQGNSA. The CDR3 has 15 amino acids. Trimming took off 0 bases at V and 2 bases at J, with 11 bases between the two ends. The CDR3 coding sequence is TGTGCCAGCAGCTTAGCTTCGGGCGGCCCCTACGAGCAGTACTTC. Its protein is CASSLASGGPYEQYF.

V gene TRBV2 combines with J gene TRBJ2-7; TRBD1 agrees at 12 bases. This CDR3 contains 13 residues. J gave up 5 bases and V 8 bases, and 4 bases lay outside the gene matches. Germline V CDR1 and CDR2: SNHLY, FYNNEI. CDR3 sequence reads: CASSGQGAHEQYF. The CDR3 nucleotides read TGTGCCAGCTCGGGACAGGGGGCCCACGAGCAGTACTTC.

This clonotype was observed a few times. The V and J genes are TRBV29-1 and TRBJ1-2; possible D gene TRBD1, 6 bases. Germline assignment: CDR1 SQVTM and CDR2 ANQGSEA. This CDR3 is built from 12 residues. Trimming pared 4 bases from V and 4 bases from J, leaving 10 bases between. In DNA form, the CDR3 reads TGCAGCGTTGCCAGGGGTACCTATGGCTACACCTTC. This codes for CSVARGTYGYTF.

This clonotype was detected only a few times. The chain uses TRBV2 and TRBJ1-6; no reliable D call. Germline CDR1 SNHLY, CDR2 FYNNEI. The germline V and J ends were trimmed by 1 base and 14 bases, with 6 bases remaining between them. The CDR3 length is 11 residues. The CDR3 is CASSEDLTLHF. Written as DNA, the CDR3 is TGTGCCAGCAGTGAAGATTTAACCCTCCACTTT.

The chain couples TRBV20-1 to TRBJ2-3, with TRBD2 matching over 14 bases. CDR3 size: 16 residues. Per germline, CDR1 DFQATT and CDR2 SNEGSKA (reference sequence). V shed 0 bases, J shed 4 bases, and the junction held 3 bases outside the gene matches. The DNA of the CDR3 is TGCAGTGCTAGAGAAGGGACTAGCGGGGGATCAGATACGCAGTATTTT. Its protein is CSAREGTSGGSDTQYF.

The rearrangement uses TRBV12-3 or TRBV12-4 and TRBJ1-2; D unresolved. This CDR3 spans 14 amino acids. V was trimmed by 6 bases and J by 1 base, leaving 12 bases between them. The CDR3 loop reads CASSLLDRNYGYTF. CDR3 DNA: TGTGCCAGCAGCCTCTTGGACCGTAACTATGGCTACACCTTC.

This clonotype was recorded a few times. The chain has TRBV12-3 or TRBV12-4 and TRBJ1-2, with D perhaps matching TRBD1 (5 bases). The CDR3 runs to 12 residues. The ends were cut back, 4 bases at V and 7 bases at J, with 10 bases in the middle. The DNA for the CDR3 is TGTGCCAGCAGTTCCGGGGCGGGTGGCTACACCTTC. Translation gives CASSSGAGGYTF.

This clonotype was detected a few times. The chain carries TRBV20-1 and TRBJ2-7, with D possibly TRBD2 on 5 matching bases. V lost 2 bases and J 1 base, leaving 9 bases between the germline ends. Germline V gives CDR1 DFQATT, CDR2 SNEGSKA (reference sequence). The CDR3 runs to 13 residues. CDR3 region: CSARRRGSYEQYF. As DNA, the CDR3 is TGCAGTGCTAGACGCCGCGGGTCCTACGAGCAGTACTTC.

In its sample, this clonotype was seen a few times. The chain recombines TRBV29-1 with TRBJ2-5; D gene unclear. Trimming cost V 0 bases and J 5 bases, with 22 bases left between them. The CDR3 is 17 amino acids. The germline CDR1 and CDR2 sequences are SQVTM and ANQGSEA. CDR3 in amino acids: CSVEDPWDFGEMETQYF. Written as DNA, the CDR3 is TGCAGCGTTGAAGATCCGTGGGATTTTGGTGAGATGGAGACCCAGTACTTC.

This clonotype occurred a few times. The J gene is TRBJ2-5, the V gene TRBV2; the D gene is possibly TRBD2 (6 bases). The CDR3 runs to 15 residues. Germline lookup yields CDR1 SNHLY and CDR2 FYNNEI. Trimming took off 6 bases at V and 11 bases at J, with 25 bases between the two ends. CDR3 nucleotides: TGTGCCAGCAGGGCCGGGGGTGTACTCCTTTACAAGCAGTACTTC. Translated, it gives CASRAGGVLLYKQYF. Drawing the rest from reference TRBV2 and TRBJ2-5, the complete variable domain is EPEVTQTPSHQVTQMGQEVILRCVPISNHLYFYWYRQILGQKVEFLVSFYNNEISEKSEIFDDQFSVERPDGSNFTLKIRSTKLEDSAMYFCASRAGGVLLYKQYFGPGTRLLVL.

This clonotype was detected a few times. This sequence joins TRBV7-9 and TRBJ2-1; D possibly matches TRBD1 or TRBD2 (6 bases each). Germline V gene lookup returns CDR1 SEHNR and CDR2 FQNEAQ (reference sequence). The CDR3 has 16 amino acids. The V and J ends lost 0 bases and 6 bases respectively, with 15 bases between them. CDR3 DNA: TGTGCCAGCAGCTTAGCTTCCCAGGGGAGGCTCAATGAGCAGTTCTTC. This encodes CASSLASQGRLNEQFF.

This clonotype has more than one count but fewer than ten. With a much larger clone just one base away, this may be a read error. The chain recombines TRBV29-1 with TRBJ1-4; D is perhaps TRBD1 (6 bases). The CDR3 spans 12 residues. Germline assignment: CDR1 SQVTM and CDR2 ANQGSEA. The CDR3 nucleotides are TGCTGCGTTGTCAACAGGGATGAAAAACTGTTTTTT. Its protein product is CCVVNRDEKLFF.

This chain joins TRBV6-2 or TRBV6-3 and TRBJ2-7, with 7 bases identical to TRBD2. The CDR3 sequence is 16 residues long. Germline assignment: CDR1 MNHEY and CDR2 SVGEGT. V shed 4 bases and J 0 bases; nucleotides not matched to a gene: 9. CDR3 residues: CASSSYKGTTSYEQYF. The CDR3 DNA sequence: TGTGCCAGCAGTTCCTACAAGGGGACTACCTCCTACGAGCAGTACTTC.

This chain links TRBV7-9 with TRBJ2-3; D tentatively reads TRBD1 or TRBD2 (5 bases each). From germline, CDR1 is SEHNR and CDR2 FQNEAQ (reference sequence). There are 19 residues in the CDR3. Trimming shortened V by 5 bases and J by 0 bases, and 24 bases separated the two germline ends. The CDR3 coding sequence is TGTGCCAGCAGCCCCCGTACTAACGGGAATGGGGCTAGCACAGATACGCAGTATTTT. This translates into CASSPRTNGNGASTDTQYF. Full variable domain (outside the CDR3, taken from reference TRBV7-9 and TRBJ2-3): DTGVSQNPRHKITKRGQNVTFRCDPISEHNRLYWYRQTLGQGPEFLTYFQNEAQLEKSRLLSDRFSAERPKGSFSTLEIQRTEQGDSAMYLCASSPRTNGNGASTDTQYFGPGTRLTVL.

The rearrangement links TRBV7-2 to TRBJ2-5; 10 bases align to TRBD1. The CDR3 contains 15 residues. Looked up from germline, CDR1 is SGHTA and CDR2 is FQGNSA. Trimming at V came to 5 bases and at J to 0 bases, leaving 3 bases not matched to a gene. CDR3 residues: CASSMDRGYQETQYF. CDR3 DNA: TGTGCCAGCAGCATGGACAGGGGGTACCAAGAGACCCAGTACTTC. Drawing the rest from reference TRBV7-2 and TRBJ2-5, the complete variable domain is GAGVSQSPSNKVTEKGKDVELRCDPISGHTALYWYRQSLGQGLEFLIYFQGNSAPDKSGLPSDRFSAERTGGSVSTLTIQRTQQEDSAVYLCASSMDRGYQETQYFGPGTRLLVL.